This entry concerns a single T cell receptor (beta chain). The data were obtained in a study of control samples from healthy donors and cancer patients. Germline V gene data show CDR1 as SQVTM and CDR2 as ANQGSEA. The CDR3 spans 12 residues. V was pared by 4 bases and J by 7 bases, with 10 bases between. Sequencing used immunoSEQ multiplex PCR; TCRdb keeps in-frame clones, though not all of them. This sample has roughly 140,000 clones, with over 90% found just once. Sequenced: blood. The receptor was isolated from a man between 45 and 60 years old in good health. The chain uses TRBV29-1 and TRBJ2-2; weak D call: TRBD2 (6 bases). CDR3 region: CSVGRGFGELFF. The DNA for the CDR3 is TGCAGCGTTGGCCGGGGGTTCGGGGAGCTGTTTTTT.